These 28 T cell receptor beta chains originate from one sample sequenced in a study of OX40 agonist ivuxolimab in advanced cancers. Assay used: immunoSEQ multiplex PCR; TCRdb lists only in-frame clones, some missing. The sample gives over 60,000 clones, about nine tenths of which show up once; around 2% is in the top ten. This specimen consisted of CD4+ or CD8+ T cells sorted from blood, obtained in a trial of the OX40 agonist ivuxolimab. All receptors come from an adult with an advanced solid tumor such as melanoma, head and neck, liver or kidney cancer.

This clone was counted between two and nine times. V gene TRBV7-9 combines with J gene TRBJ2-7; 7 bases agree with TRBD2. J gave up 5 bases and V 5 bases, and 15 bases lay outside the gene matches. The CDR3 extends over 16 amino acids. CDR1 SEHNR and CDR2 FQNEAQ come from the germline V gene (reference sequence). The CDR3 spells CASSTGPTGGVHEQYF. CDR3 coding DNA: TGTGCCAGCAGCACAGGCCCTACGGGAGGAGTCCACGAGCAGTACTTC.

This chain joins TRBV7-3 and TRBJ2-2; D unclear. Germline V gene data show CDR1 as SGHTA and CDR2 as FQGTGA. This CDR3 comprises 14 residues. Between the trimmed V and J ends, which lost 5 bases and 0 bases, there was a span of 7 bases. The CDR3 coding sequence is TGTGCCAGCAGCCCGGACCCGAACACCGGGGAGCTGTTTTTT. Translation: CASSPDPNTGELFF.

The J gene is TRBJ1-2, the V gene TRBV28; 10 bases are a match to TRBD1. V was clipped by 5 bases and J by 6 bases; unmatched bases: 12. In germline, CDR1 is MDHEN, CDR2 SYDVKM. The length of the CDR3 is 16 residues. The CDR3 loop reads CASSNRRDRGRNGYTF. The CDR3 DNA reads TGTGCCAGCAGTAACCGCCGGGACAGGGGTAGGAATGGCTACACCTTC.

The rearrangement links TRBV30 to TRBJ1-1, with no clear D. The CDR3 is 13 amino acids. Per the germline V gene, CDR1 is GTSNPN and CDR2 is SVGIG (reference sequence). The V gene lost 0 bases and the J gene lost 0 bases, with 5 bases spanning the gap. The CDR3 sequence is CAWSVQMNTEAFF. In DNA form, the CDR3 reads TGTGCCTGGAGTGTACAGATGAACACTGAAGCTTTCTTT.

V gene TRBV2 combines with J gene TRBJ1-1; perhaps TRBD1 as D (5 bases). Per germline, CDR1 SNHLY and CDR2 FYNNEI. The V end was cut by 9 bases, the J end by 1 base, with 9 bases between. The length of the CDR3 is 12 residues. This CDR3 reads CARTDRNTEAFF. DNA for the CDR3: TGTGCCAGGACCGACAGGAACACTGAAGCTTTCTTT. Combining the CDR3 with reference TRBV2 and TRBJ1-1 gives the whole variable domain EPEVTQTPSHQVTQMGQEVILRCVPISNHLYFYWYRQILGQKVEFLVSFYNNEISEKSEIFDDQFSVERPDGSNFTLKIRSTKLEDSAMYFCARTDRNTEAFFGQGTRLTVV.

This clone came up once. The chain joins TRBV19 to TRBJ2-3; TRBD1 matches 8 bases. CDR1 and CDR2 from the germline V gene are LNHDA and SQIVND (reference sequence). This CDR3 has 16 amino acids. V lost 5 bases to trimming and J lost 1 base; unmatched junction nucleotides: 8. CDR3 in amino acids: CASSEDRGRGTDTQYF. CDR3 sequence (DNA): TGTGCCAGTAGTGAAGACAGGGGAAGGGGCACAGATACGCAGTATTTT. Full variable domain (outside the CDR3, taken from reference TRBV19 and TRBJ2-3): DGGITQSPKYLFRKEGQNVTLSCEQNLNHDAMYWYRQDPGQGLRLIYYSQIVNDFQKGDIAEGYSVSREKKESFPLTVTSAQKNPTAFYLCASSEDRGRGTDTQYFGPGTRLTVL.

The chain is built from TRBV7-9 and TRBJ2-3; TRBD1 is a possible D gene (5 bases). The CDR3 sequence is 12 residues long. The ends were cut back, 4 bases at V and 8 bases at J, with 10 bases in the middle. The germline V gene has CDR1 SEHNR and CDR2 FQNEAQ (reference sequence). CDR3 residues: CASSSLGVTQYF. CDR3 bases: TGTGCCAGCAGCTCCCTAGGGGTTACGCAGTATTTT.

This chain uses TRBV18 with TRBJ1-4, with D unclear. Trimming left V 1 base short and J 7 bases short, with 13 bases between. Per germline, CDR1 KGHSH and CDR2 LQKENI. There are 15 residues in the CDR3. CDR3 sequence: CASSPRAGETEKLFF. DNA for the CDR3: TGTGCCAGCTCACCACGGGCCGGGGAAACTGAAAAACTGTTTTTT.

This rearrangement joins TRBV9 to TRBJ2-5; 8 bases fit TRBD1. The CDR3 loop spans 16 amino acids. The J segment lost 4 bases and the V segment lost 3 bases, leaving 11 bases of the junction unmatched. Germline CDR1 and CDR2: SGDLS and YYNGEE. The CDR3: CASSALGQAEVETQYF. CDR3 nucleotides: TGTGCCAGCAGCGCCCTGGGACAGGCGGAGGTAGAGACCCAGTACTTC. Together with reference TRBV9 and TRBJ2-5, the CDR3 gives the full variable domain: DSGVTQTPKHLITATGQRVTLRCSPRSGDLSVYWYQQSLDQGLQFLIQYYNGEERAKGNILERFSAQQFPDLHSELNLSSLELGDSALYFCASSALGQAEVETQYFGPGTRLLVL.

The chain has TRBV11-2 and TRBJ1-1, with D possibly matching TRBD1 (6 bases). CDR1 and CDR2 (germline): SGHAT, FQNNGV. Between the trimmed V and J ends, which lost 2 bases and 0 bases, there was a span of 10 bases. CDR3 length: 15 residues. CDR3 protein: CASSLRQVMNTEAFF. CDR3 coding DNA: TGTGCCAGCAGCTTAAGACAGGTGATGAACACTGAAGCTTTCTTT. Full variable domain (outside the CDR3, taken from reference TRBV11-2 and TRBJ1-1): EAGVAQSPRYKIIEKRQSVAFWCNPISGHATLYWYQQILGQGPKLLIQFQNNGVVDDSQLPKDRFSAERLKGVDSTLKIQPAKLEDSAVYLCASSLRQVMNTEAFFGQGTRLTVV.

The CDR3, as DNA: TGTGCCAGCAGCTTAGGGGTACAGGGGGTGAATGAGCAGTTCTTC. It translates to CASSLGVQGVNEQFF. V and J are TRBV7-6 and TRBJ2-1, with 8 nucleotides matching TRBD1. From germline, CDR1 is SGHVS and CDR2 FNYEAQ. J gave up 7 bases and V 1 base, and 6 bases lay outside the gene matches. There are 15 residues in the CDR3.

The chain combines TRBV5-6 with TRBJ1-1, with no clear D. V lost 0 bases and J lost 2, with 8 bases in between. The CDR3 has 14 residues. Per germline, CDR1 SGHDT and CDR2 YYEEEE. CDR3 coding DNA: TGTGCCAGCAGCTTGGGGGCGGGTAACACTGAAGCTTTCTTT. It is translated as CASSLGAGNTEAFF.

This clone appeared a single time. The chain carries TRBV2 and TRBJ2-1; 15 bases match TRBD2. The CDR3 covers 18 residues. Losses at the gene ends were 7 bases for V and 0 bases for J; bases not matched to a gene: 7. Germline V gene data show CDR1 as SNHLY and CDR2 as FYNNEI. The CDR3 spells CASKGTSGGYFSYNEQFF. The DNA for the CDR3 is TGTGCCAGCAAAGGGACTAGCGGGGGGTATTTCTCCTACAATGAGCAGTTCTTC.

This chain connects TRBV7-9 to TRBJ2-3; D remains ambiguous. The CDR3 extends over 11 amino acids. Germline V CDR1 and CDR2: SEHNR, FQNEAQ (reference sequence). Trimming stripped 4 bases from V and 2 bases from J, with 1 base between. The CDR3 coding sequence is TGTGCCAGCAGCTACACAGATACGCAGTATTTT. As protein: CASSYTDTQYF.

V gene TRBV7-2 combines with J gene TRBJ2-7, with 9 bases that match TRBD1. This CDR3 is 16 amino acids long. V dropped 5 bases and J dropped 0; count of bases not matched to a gene: 8. The germline CDR1 and CDR2 sequences are SGHTA and FQGNSA. DNA of the CDR3: TGTGCCAGCAGCCGTGCCGGACAGGGGAGCTCCTACGAGCAGTACTTC. The encoded protein is CASSRAGQGSSYEQYF. The full variable domain, in which reference TRBV7-2 and TRBJ2-7 provide the parts outside the CDR3, is GAGVSQSPSNKVTEKGKDVELRCDPISGHTALYWYRQSLGQGLEFLIYFQGNSAPDKSGLPSDRFSAERTGGSVSTLTIQRTQQEDSAVYLCASSRAGQGSSYEQYFGPGTRLTVT.

This chain joins TRBV7-9 and TRBJ2-7; possible D gene TRBD1, 5 bases. CDR1 and CDR2 from the germline V gene are SEHNR and FQNEAQ (reference sequence). This CDR3 has 16 amino acids. Trimming cost V 2 bases and J 2 bases, with 16 bases left between them. CDR3 loop: CASSLIAGIVPYEQYF. CDR3 coding DNA: TGTGCCAGCAGCTTAATTGCAGGGATCGTCCCCTACGAGCAGTACTTC.

This chain connects TRBV29-1 to TRBJ1-1; D uncertain. The CDR3 contains 13 residues. Trimming pared 1 base from V and 1 base from J, leaving 7 bases between. Germline V gene lookup returns CDR1 SQVTM and CDR2 ANQGSEA. CDR3 region: CSVEVGTNTEAFF. The CDR3 DNA reads as TGCAGCGTTGAAGTCGGTACGAACACTGAAGCTTTCTTT.

The chain couples TRBV5-4 to TRBJ2-3, with D perhaps matching TRBD2 (5 bases). CDR3 size: 17 residues. V was trimmed by 3 bases and J by 0 bases, leaving 17 bases between them. Germline V gene data show CDR1 as SGHNT and CDR2 as YYREEE (reference sequence). The CDR3 DNA follows: TGTGCCAGCAGCTCGGGATTGGGCACTCCTAGCACAGATACGCAGTATTTT. Its translation is CASSSGLGTPSTDTQYF.

The rearrangement uses TRBV6-1 and TRBJ2-1, with D possibly matching TRBD2 (6 bases). V lost 4 bases and J 8 bases, leaving 18 bases between the germline ends. The germline CDR1 and CDR2 sequences are MNHNS and SASEGT. CDR3 length: 15 residues. Here the CDR3 DNA reads TGTGCCAGCAGTGTCCCGAGGACTATTCGGGATGAGCAGTTCTTC. Its protein product is CASSVPRTIRDEQFF.

The chain couples TRBV7-8 to TRBJ1-4; D remains unclear. The CDR3 runs to 13 residues. V was clipped by 1 base and J by 8 bases, with 8 bases between them. Germline V gene lookup returns CDR1 SGHVS and CDR2 FQNEAQ. The CDR3 DNA sequence: TGTGCCAGCAGCTTAGGCCGCGTAGAAAAACTGTTTTTT. Translating it yields CASSLGRVEKLFF. Looking up the rest from reference TRBV7-8 and TRBJ1-4 gives the full variable domain: GAGVSQSPRYKVAKRGQDVALRCDPISGHVSLFWYQQALGQGPEFLTYFQNEAQLDKSGLPSDRFFAERPEGSVSTLKIQRTQQEDSAVYLCASSLGRVEKLFFGSGTQLSVL.

This chain links TRBV18 with TRBJ2-2; D is unresolved. The germline V gene has CDR1 KGHSH and CDR2 LQKENI. The CDR3 runs to 12 residues. The germline V and J ends were trimmed by 6 bases and 5 bases, with 7 bases remaining between them. CDR3 nucleotides: TGTGCCAGCTCCCCTGCAACCGGGGAGCTGTTTTTT. Encoded protein: CASSPATGELFF.

The rearrangement uses TRBV9 and TRBJ2-4, with D possibly TRBD1 on 6 matching bases. V was trimmed by 3 bases and J by 11 bases, leaving 15 bases between them. The CDR3 is 13 amino acids. CDR1 and CDR2 from the germline V gene are SGDLS and YYNGEE. Written as DNA, the CDR3 is TGTGCCAGCAGCGAGGGGGACACCGGGGTTCAGTACTTC. This encodes CASSEGDTGVQYF. The full variable domain, in which reference TRBV9 and TRBJ2-4 provide the parts outside the CDR3, is DSGVTQTPKHLITATGQRVTLRCSPRSGDLSVYWYQQSLDQGLQFLIQYYNGEERAKGNILERFSAQQFPDLHSELNLSSLELGDSALYFCASSEGDTGVQYFGAGTRLSVL.

The chain joins TRBV19 to TRBJ2-7; D may be TRBD1 (5 bases). In germline, CDR1 is LNHDA, CDR2 SQIVND (reference sequence). The V end was cut by 6 bases, the J end by 1 base, with 16 bases between. The CDR3 extends over 15 amino acids. CDR3 bases: TGTGCCAGTAGCGAATCCAGGGTGTCGTCCTACGAGCAGTACTTC. Translated: CASSESRVSSYEQYF.

The V and J genes are TRBV11-2 and TRBJ2-1; 11 bases match TRBD2. The germline CDR1 and CDR2 sequences are SGHAT and FQNNGV. The CDR3 has 14 residues. Trimming cost V 3 bases and J 8 bases; bases outside gene matches: 3. The CDR3 is CASSFSGRGDEQFF. In DNA form, the CDR3 reads TGTGCCAGCAGCTTTAGCGGGAGGGGCGATGAGCAGTTCTTC.

This sequence joins TRBV6-6 and TRBJ2-5; the D gene is possibly TRBD2 (6 bases). The V and J ends lost 8 bases and 5 bases respectively, with 15 bases between them. Germline CDR1 is MNHNY and CDR2 is SVGAGI (reference sequence). This CDR3 is 13 amino acids long. As DNA, the CDR3 is TGTGCCAGCTTGGCGGGGCTTGGGGAGACCCAGTACTTC. Encoded protein: CASLAGLGETQYF.

V gene TRBV5-5 combines with J gene TRBJ1-4; D may be TRBD1 (6 bases). This CDR3 region has 14 residues. Germline CDR1 reads SGHKS; CDR2 reads YYEKEE (reference sequence). V was cut by 4 bases and J by 5 bases, with 12 bases left in between. The CDR3 nucleotides are TGTGCCAGCAGCCTGACAGGCGGGAATGAAAAACTGTTTTTT. Encoded protein: CASSLTGGNEKLFF.

The chain links TRBV28 to TRBJ1-6; D uncertain. The germline gives CDR1 MDHEN, CDR2 SYDVKM. V was cut by 3 bases and J by 8 bases, with 8 bases left in between. The CDR3 sequence is 13 residues long. The CDR3 sequence is CASSFGVYSPLHF. DNA for the CDR3: TGTGCCAGCAGTTTTGGCGTCTATTCACCCCTCCACTTT.

This clone was seen once. The V and J genes are TRBV29-1 and TRBJ2-1; D ambiguous. Germline V gene data show CDR1 as SQVTM and CDR2 as ANQGSEA. Trimming stripped 7 bases from V and 7 bases from J, with 20 bases between. The CDR3 contains 14 residues. CDR3 residues: CSATRLGIENEQFF. The DNA for the CDR3 is TGCAGCGCCACCCGGTTAGGGATCGAGAATGAGCAGTTCTTC.